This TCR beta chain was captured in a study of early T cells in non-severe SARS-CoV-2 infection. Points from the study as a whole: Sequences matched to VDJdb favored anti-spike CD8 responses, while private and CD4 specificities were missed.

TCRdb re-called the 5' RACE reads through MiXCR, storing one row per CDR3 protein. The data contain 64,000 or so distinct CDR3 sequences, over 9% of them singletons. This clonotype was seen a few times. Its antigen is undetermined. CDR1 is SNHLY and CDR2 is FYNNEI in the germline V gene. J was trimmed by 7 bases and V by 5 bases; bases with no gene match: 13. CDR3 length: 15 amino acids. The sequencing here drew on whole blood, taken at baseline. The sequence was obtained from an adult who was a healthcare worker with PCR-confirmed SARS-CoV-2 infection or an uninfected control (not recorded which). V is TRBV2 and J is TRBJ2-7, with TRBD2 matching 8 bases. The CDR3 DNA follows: TGTGCCAGCAGTATTACTAGCGGAGAAGGAAGAGAGCAGTACTTC. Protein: CASSITSGEGREQYF.